One and the same sample provided the 28 T cell receptor beta chains below, sequenced in a study of human T cells and chemical hapten exposure. Time point meaning: healthy volunteer bleed at 2 weeks. Total RNA extraction was carried out from unfractionated whole blood. Via MiXCR, TCRdb re-called the RACE reads, giving one row per CDR3 protein. The sample has roughly 100,000 distinct CDR3 sequences, just under 9% seen once. Material: whole blood. These receptors came from a female donor in good health. Some clones in this sample may be carry-over from other donors' samples.

Many counts were recorded for this clonotype. The V call is TRBV7-9, the J call TRBJ2-7, with a possible D match to TRBD2 (5 bases). Trimming cost V 5 bases and J 3 bases, with 8 bases left between them. CDR1 SEHNR and CDR2 FQNEAQ come from the germline V gene (reference sequence). The CDR3 totals 12 residues. CDR3 sequence (DNA): TGTGCCAGCAGCACTGACTACTACGAGCAGTACTTC. Translated, it gives CASSTDYYEQYF.

This clonotype was detected only a few times. The chain employs TRBV4-2 and TRBJ2-6; D unclear. Trimming cost V 0 bases and J 0 bases, with 12 bases left between them. The CDR3 has 18 amino acids. Germline values: CDR1 LGHNA, CDR2 YNFKEQ. CDR3 coding DNA: TGTGCCAGCAGCCAAGAGGGTTGGTCGAGCTCTGGGGCCAACGTCCTGACTTTC. Amino acid sequence: CASSQEGWSSSGANVLTF.

This chain joins TRBV28 and TRBJ2-7; D is undetermined. The germline gives CDR1 MDHEN, CDR2 SYDVKM. This CDR3 is 16 amino acids long. V dropped 3 bases and J dropped 3 bases, with 18 bases sitting between them. Written as DNA, the CDR3 is TGTGCCAGCAGTTTCGTGAGGTCCTATGACTTCTACGAGCAGTACTTC. As protein: CASSFVRSYDFYEQYF.

Concerning this clonotype: The CDR3 end shows no conserved phenylalanine or tryptophan, and so a read error is likely. The V call is TRBV27, the J call TRBJ2-1; D gene uncertain. Germline CDR1 MNHEY, CDR2 SMNVEV (reference sequence). The CDR3 totals 13 residues. Trimming cost V 3 bases and J 7 bases, with 10 bases left between them. CDR3 sequence reads: CASSFLGFNEQFV. The CDR3 DNA reads TGTGCCAGCAGTTTTTTAGGGTTTAATGAGCAGTTCGTC.

This clonotype has ten or more counts. The rearrangement uses TRBV7-2 and TRBJ2-7; 8 nucleotides match TRBD1. Germline assignment: CDR1 SGHTA and CDR2 FQGNSA. This CDR3 is 14 amino acids long. The junction had 4 bases not matched to a gene; V was cut back by 1 base and J by 5 bases. The CDR3 nucleotides are TGTGCCAGCAGCTTAGGGACAGGGTGGGACGAGCAGTACTTC. It codes for CASSLGTGWDEQYF.

Only a few counts were recorded for this clonotype. This sequence joins TRBV5-1 and TRBJ2-2; TRBD2 might be the D (6 bases). The CDR3 totals 14 residues. Germline V gene sequence: CDR1 SGHRS, CDR2 YFSETQ. The V end was cut by 3 bases, the J end by 6 bases, with 12 bases between. CDR3 bases: TGCGCCAGCAGCTCCATAGCGGTTCCCGGGGAGCTGTTTTTT. This encodes CASSSIAVPGELFF.

This clonotype has ten or more counts. The chain uses TRBV21-1 and TRBJ2-5; the tabulated D call, TRBD1, remains unverified against the DNA. TRBV21-1 is marked as a pseudogene. CDR3 length equals 13 residues. The CDR3 spells CASSKGPRSAQYF. CDR3 nucleotides: TGTGCCAGCAGCAAAGGGCCCCGGTCGGCCCAGTACTTC.

Of note for this clonotype: A read error may account for a junction end that differs from germline. V usage is TRBV7-7 and J usage is TRBJ2-3; TRBD2 agrees at 14 bases. CDR1 and CDR2 from the germline V gene are SSHAT and FNYEAQ (reference sequence). The CDR3 covers 15 residues. The CDR3 loop is CASSRTSGRKDTQYF. In DNA form, the CDR3 reads TGTGCTAGCAGCCGGACTAGCGGGAGGAAAGATACGCAGTATTTT.

This clonotype was recorded at least ten times. The DNA for the CDR3 is TGCAGTGCTAAATCCGGGACTAGCGACTACGAGCAGTACTTC. Protein sequence: CSAKSGTSDYEQYF. The chain couples TRBV20-1 to TRBJ2-7, with 10 bases that match TRBD2. V lost 4 bases and J lost 3; bases outside the gene matches: 6. This CDR3 comprises 14 residues. Germline V gene lookup returns CDR1 DFQATT and CDR2 SNEGSKA (reference sequence).

This clonotype was found a few times. The V call is TRBV2, the J call TRBJ2-1, with D unresolved. The CDR3 consists of 14 residues. V lost 6 bases, J lost 4 bases, and 13 bases lay in between. The germline CDR1 and CDR2 sequences are SNHLY and FYNNEI. DNA for the CDR3: TGTGCCAGCAGCGCGGAGATATTATACAATGAGCAGTTCTTC. This sequence encodes CASSAEILYNEQFF. The full variable domain, its missing parts supplied by reference TRBV2 and TRBJ2-1, is EPEVTQTPSHQVTQMGQEVILRCVPISNHLYFYWYRQILGQKVEFLVSFYNNEISEKSEIFDDQFSVERPDGSNFTLKIRSTKLEDSAMYFCASSAEILYNEQFFGPGTRLTVL.

This clonotype has a handful of counts. The chain is built from TRBV28 and TRBJ2-1, with TRBD1 matching 7 bases. J was trimmed by 12 bases and V by 5 bases; bases with no gene match: 4. The CDR3 consists of 11 residues. From germline, CDR1 is MDHEN and CDR2 SYDVKM. The CDR3 nucleotides are TGTGCCAGCAGTGCACGGACAGGGCAGTTCTTC. Translating it yields CASSARTGQFF.

This clonotype was detected ten times or more. The chain has TRBV20-1 and TRBJ2-1; D gene unclear. The CDR3 has 16 amino acids. Between the trimmed V and J ends, which lost 2 bases and 2 bases, there was a span of 16 bases. CDR1 DFQATT and CDR2 SNEGSKA come from the germline V gene (reference sequence). For the CDR3, the DNA is TGCAGTGCTAGAAGTTCTAGTCCTACCGCCTACAATGAGCAGTTCTTC. This translates into CSARSSSPTAYNEQFF.

The CDR3 bases are TGTGCCAGCAGTGAAATGAGATACGAGCAGTACTTC. Encoded protein: CASSEMRYEQYF. The chain recombines TRBV6-1 with TRBJ2-7; D call uncertain. The CDR3 is made up of 12 amino acids. Looked up from germline, CDR1 is MNHNS and CDR2 is SASEGT. V lost 2 bases to trimming and J lost 4 bases, with 6 bases between them.

The rearrangement uses TRBV6-5 and TRBJ2-1; weak D call: TRBD2 (6 bases). CDR3 length: 12 amino acids. Germline V gene sequence: CDR1 MNHEY, CDR2 SVGAGI. V lost 1 base, J lost 13 bases, and 11 bases lay in between. Here the CDR3 DNA reads TGTGCCAGCAGTTACTTGGGAGGACCCCAGTTCTTC. Its translation: CASSYLGGPQFF.

This clonotype was recorded a few times. The chain joins TRBV9 to TRBJ2-2, with D possibly called TRBD1 or TRBD2 (5 bases each). The CDR3 is 16 residues long. The V end lost 6 bases, the J end lost 5 bases, and 20 bases lay between the germline ends. Germline V gene sequence: CDR1 SGDLS, CDR2 YYNGEE. The CDR3 sequence is CASTETGALGTGELFF. Written as DNA, the CDR3 is TGTGCCAGCACCGAAACCGGGGCCTTAGGAACCGGGGAGCTGTTTTTT.

This chain joins TRBV11-2 and TRBJ2-3; the match to TRBD2 covers 9 bases. Per germline, CDR1 SGHAT and CDR2 FQNNGV. The V gene end was trimmed by 1 base and the J gene end by 3 bases; junction bases not matched to a gene: 5. The CDR3 has 16 residues. CDR3 amino acids: CASSLVGTSKTDTQYF. CDR3 DNA sequence: TGTGCCAGCAGCTTAGTCGGGACTAGCAAGACAGATACGCAGTATTTT.

This chain joins TRBV7-8 and TRBJ2-7; D is perhaps TRBD1 (5 bases). Trimming took off 1 base at V and 5 bases at J, with 12 bases between the two ends. Per the germline V gene, CDR1 is SGHVS and CDR2 is FQNEAQ. This CDR3 is 14 amino acids long. The CDR3 DNA is TGTGCCAGCAGCTTAGTTGGCAGGGTGAACGAGCAGTACTTC. It encodes CASSLVGRVNEQYF.

The chain couples TRBV2 to TRBJ2-7; D call uncertain. The germline V gene has CDR1 SNHLY and CDR2 FYNNEI. The V gene lost 0 bases and the J gene lost 4 bases, with 10 bases spanning the gap. The CDR3 runs to 14 residues. The CDR3 sequence: CASSEAFYPYEQYF. The CDR3 DNA reads TGTGCCAGCAGTGAAGCCTTTTACCCTTACGAGCAGTACTTC. Combining the CDR3 with reference TRBV2 and TRBJ2-7 gives the whole variable domain EPEVTQTPSHQVTQMGQEVILRCVPISNHLYFYWYRQILGQKVEFLVSFYNNEISEKSEIFDDQFSVERPDGSNFTLKIRSTKLEDSAMYFCASSEAFYPYEQYFGPGTRLTVT.

The rearrangement uses TRBV20-1 and TRBJ2-5; D is perhaps TRBD2 (6 bases). Germline lookup yields CDR1 DFQATT and CDR2 SNEGSKA (reference sequence). V was pared by 0 bases and J by 3 bases, with 11 bases between. CDR3 length: 14 residues. The CDR3 DNA is TGCAGTGCTAGAGATCCGTGGAGGGAAGAGACCCAGTACTTC. It yields the protein CSARDPWREETQYF.

There are many counts of this clonotype. The CDR3 loop is CATRDSKGDYGYTF. DNA of the CDR3: TGTGCCACCCGGGACTCAAAAGGGGACTATGGCTACACCTTC. The rearrangement joins TRBV10-3 to TRBJ1-2; possibly TRBD1 for D (5 bases). The CDR3 spans 14 residues. Germline lookup yields CDR1 ENHRY and CDR2 SYGVKD. Trimming left V 10 bases short and J 3 bases short, with 18 bases between.

This clonotype was counted only a few times. CDR3 sequence: CASSFRDRSLSGANVLTF. The DNA of the CDR3 is TGTGCCAGCAGTTTCCGGGACAGGTCCCTGTCTGGGGCCAACGTCCTGACTTTC. This rearrangement joins TRBV6-7 to TRBJ2-6, with TRBD1 matching 8 bases. TRBV6-7 is noted as an ORF with a role that remains uncertain. Trimming at V came to 4 bases and at J to 1 base, leaving 9 bases not matched to a gene. The CDR3 consists of 18 residues.

The chain combines TRBV19 with TRBJ2-2; 8 bases line up with TRBD2. This CDR3 is 14 amino acids long. V gave up 8 bases and J gave up 5 bases; unmatched junction bases: 7. The germline CDR1 and CDR2 sequences are LNHDA and SQIVND (reference sequence). The CDR3 DNA sequence: TGTGCCAGTCAGGGGACTAGGGGGACCGGGGAGCTGTTTTTT. This encodes CASQGTRGTGELFF.

The sample holds many counts of this clonotype. The rearrangement links TRBV20-1 to TRBJ2-7, with TRBD2 matching over 12 bases. CDR1 is DFQATT and CDR2 is SNEGSKA in the germline V gene (reference sequence). V shed 0 bases, J shed 0 bases, and the junction held 6 bases outside the gene matches. This CDR3 comprises 17 residues. The chain's CDR3 is CSAREWTSGTSSYEQYF. CDR3 nucleotides: TGCAGTGCTAGAGAATGGACTAGCGGGACCAGCTCCTACGAGCAGTACTTC.

The rearrangement links TRBV27 to TRBJ2-6; D not resolved. Trimming removed 2 bases from V and 0 bases from J, with 2 bases in between. Germline V gene sequence: CDR1 MNHEY, CDR2 SMNVEV (reference sequence). This CDR3 is built from 14 residues. The CDR3 bases are TGTGCCAGCAGTTTAGACTCTGGGGCCAACGTCCTGACTTTC. Its protein product is CASSLDSGANVLTF.

The sample holds a few counts of this clonotype. The chain is built from TRBV6-2 or TRBV6-3 and TRBJ2-1; 13 nucleotides agree with TRBD2. Losses at the gene ends were 0 bases for V and 7 bases for J; bases not matched to a gene: 3. Germline V gene lookup returns CDR1 MNHEY and CDR2 SVGEGT. This CDR3 has 16 amino acids. CDR3 nucleotide sequence: TGTGCCAGCAGTTACTCGAGGACTAGCGGGGGTAATGAGCAGTTCTTC. Residues: CASSYSRTSGGNEQFF.

This clonotype was observed many times. V is TRBV24-1 and J is TRBJ2-3; D remains ambiguous. The CDR3 has 13 residues. Germline V gene sequence: CDR1 KGHDR, CDR2 SFDVKD. The V end lost 0 bases, the J end lost 6 bases, and 6 bases lay between the germline ends. CDR3 coding DNA: TGTGCCACCAGTGATTTGGAGATGGATACGCAGTATTTT. Protein sequence: CATSDLEMDTQYF.

This clonotype was seen only a few times. The V and J genes are TRBV24-1 and TRBJ2-5, with D possibly TRBD1 on 6 matching bases. Trimming removed 4 bases at V and 4 bases at J, with 15 bases between. The CDR3 loop spans 15 amino acids. Germline loops: CDR1 KGHDR, CDR2 SFDVKD. The CDR3 DNA sequence: TGTGCCACCAGTGACCCCCGGACAGTCGGAGAGACCCAGTACTTC. It yields the protein CATSDPRTVGETQYF.

Ten or more counts support this clonotype. The rearrangement uses TRBV28 and TRBJ1-1; perhaps TRBD1 as D (6 bases). V was pared by 7 bases and J by 6 bases, with 18 bases between. The CDR3 has 14 residues. CDR1 and CDR2 (germline): MDHEN, SYDVKM. This CDR3 reads CASTLDMGASEAFF. CDR3 in DNA: TGTGCCAGCACCCTGGACATGGGGGCATCTGAAGCTTTCTTT. The full variable domain, with the rest looked up from reference TRBV28 and TRBJ1-1, is DVKVTQSSRYLVKRTGEKVFLECVQDMDHENMFWYRQDPGLGLRLIYFSYDVKMKEKGDIPEGYSVSREKKERFSLILESASTNQTSMYLCASTLDMGASEAFFGQGTRLTVV.